Sequencing of this TCR beta chain was carried out in a study of blood T cell repertoires in COVID-19. On the study more broadly: From the United States, Italy and Spain came samples of acute and convalescent COVID-19. T cells, B-cell-depleted T cells, or PBMCs provided the cDNA or gDNA that served as material.

Authors' processing steps: Cell counts per sample came from amplifying reference gene primers. Clones were read by immunoSEQ multiplex PCR, and TCRdb kept only the in-frame ones, dropping some. V and J calls and clone size are given by that table; D and trimming were obtained from the DNA. In the table there are 270,000 or so clones, roughly nine tenths of which are singletons. The V end was cut by 0 bases, the J end by 8 bases, with 5 bases between. The CDR3 covers 11 residues. Germline V gene sequence: CDR1 DFQATT, CDR2 SNEGSKA (reference sequence). This sequence joins TRBV20-1 and TRBJ2-1; D uncertain. This TCR came from a woman in her thirties or forties who had recovered from COVID-19. Sequencing was carried out using peripheral blood. The CDR3 loop is CSARDVDEQFF. Written as DNA, the CDR3 is TGCAGTGCTAGAGACGTCGATGAGCAGTTCTTC.